The source of this T cell receptor beta chain is a study of shared clonotypes between healthy human individuals. A word on this clone: The antigen is undetermined.

Deletions cut 4 bases from V and 0 bases from J, with 16 bases between. The CDR3 is 17 residues long. The germline gives CDR1 SGHNT, CDR2 YENEEA. Using immunoSEQ multiplex PCR, the repertoire was profiled, and TCRdb retains in-frame clones only, with some absent. Of under 2.5 million clones in the sample, around 93% were seen once. CD4+ cells were split into CD45RA+ naive and CD45RA-negative memory subsets. Study-level findings and limits: Among donors, the sharing of clonotypes was expected to be influenced by sequencing depth.

The chain is built from TRBV11-3 and TRBJ1-5; no reliable D call. The origin of this receptor is a man between 18 and 35 years old in good health. Some clones in this sample may be carry-over from other donors' samples. The sample comprised naive CD4+ T cells from PBMCs. The subset is: CD45RA+ positively selected. CDR3 residues: CASSSILIPCSNQPQHF. CDR3 nucleotide sequence: TGTGCCAGCAGCTCAATCCTAATCCCATGTAGCAATCAGCCCCAGCATTTT.